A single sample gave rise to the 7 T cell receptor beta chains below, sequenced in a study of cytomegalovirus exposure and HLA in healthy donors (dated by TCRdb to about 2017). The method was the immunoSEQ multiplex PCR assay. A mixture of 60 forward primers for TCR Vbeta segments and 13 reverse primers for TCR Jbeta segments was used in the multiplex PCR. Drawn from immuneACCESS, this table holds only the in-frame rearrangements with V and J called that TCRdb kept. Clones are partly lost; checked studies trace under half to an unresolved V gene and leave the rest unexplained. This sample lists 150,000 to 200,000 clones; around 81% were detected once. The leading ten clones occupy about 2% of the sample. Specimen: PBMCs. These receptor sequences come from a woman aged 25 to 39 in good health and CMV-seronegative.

CDR3 residues: CASSYLSPNTGELFF. The CDR3 region has the DNA TGTGCCAGCAGTTACTTGTCTCCGAACACCGGGGAGCTGTTTTTT. V and J are TRBV6-5 and TRBJ2-2; D is unresolved. CDR1 is MNHEY, CDR2 SVGAGI, per germline. V gave up 1 base and J gave up 0 bases, with 6 bases separating them. This CDR3 is 15 amino acids long.

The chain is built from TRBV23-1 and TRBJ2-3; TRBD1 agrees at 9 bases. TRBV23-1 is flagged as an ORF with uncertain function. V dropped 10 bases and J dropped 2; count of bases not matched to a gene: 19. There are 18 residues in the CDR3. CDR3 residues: CATGQGSFASPNTDTQYF. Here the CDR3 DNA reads TGCGCCACCGGACAGGGGTCATTCGCTAGTCCCAACACAGATACGCAGTATTTT.

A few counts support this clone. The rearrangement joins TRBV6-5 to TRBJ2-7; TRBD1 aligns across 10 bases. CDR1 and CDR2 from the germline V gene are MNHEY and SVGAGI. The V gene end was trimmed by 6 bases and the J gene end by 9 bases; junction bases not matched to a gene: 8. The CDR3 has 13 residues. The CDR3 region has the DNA TGTGCCAGCAGGGTGGACAGGGGGGGCACGCAGTACTTC. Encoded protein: CASRVDRGGTQYF.

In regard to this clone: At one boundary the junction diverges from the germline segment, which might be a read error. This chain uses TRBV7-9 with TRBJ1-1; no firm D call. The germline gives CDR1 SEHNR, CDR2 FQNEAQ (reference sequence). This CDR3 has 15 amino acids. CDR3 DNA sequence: TGTTCCAGCAGATCTACCCGCGAGGGGAACACTGAAGCTTTCTTT. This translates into CSSRSTREGNTEAFF.

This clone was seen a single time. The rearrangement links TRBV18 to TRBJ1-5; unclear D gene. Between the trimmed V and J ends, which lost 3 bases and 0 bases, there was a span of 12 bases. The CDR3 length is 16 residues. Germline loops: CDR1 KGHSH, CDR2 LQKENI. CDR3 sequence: CASSPGLTYSNQPQHF. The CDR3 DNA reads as TGTGCCAGCTCACCCGGACTCACGTATAGCAATCAGCCCCAGCATTTT.

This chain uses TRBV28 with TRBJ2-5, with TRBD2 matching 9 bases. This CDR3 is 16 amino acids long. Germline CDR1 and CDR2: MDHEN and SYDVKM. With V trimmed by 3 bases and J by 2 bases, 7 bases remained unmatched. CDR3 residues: CASSLRLAGMQETQYF. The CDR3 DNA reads TGTGCCAGCAGTTTGCGGCTAGCGGGGATGCAAGAGACCCAGTACTTC. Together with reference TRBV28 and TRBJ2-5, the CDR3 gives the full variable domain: DVKVTQSSRYLVKRTGEKVFLECVQDMDHENMFWYRQDPGLGLRLIYFSYDVKMKEKGDIPEGYSVSREKKERFSLILESASTNQTSMYLCASSLRLAGMQETQYFGPGTRLLVL.

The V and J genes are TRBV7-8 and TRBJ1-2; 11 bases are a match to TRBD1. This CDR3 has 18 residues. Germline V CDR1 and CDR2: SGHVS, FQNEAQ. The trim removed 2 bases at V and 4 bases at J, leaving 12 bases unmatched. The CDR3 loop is CASSLRGQGVFGTYGYTF. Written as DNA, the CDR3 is TGTGCCAGCAGCTTAAGGGGACAGGGGGTCTTTGGGACCTATGGCTACACCTTC.